A selection of T cell receptor beta chains follows, all from one sample in a study of T cell responses to AZD1222 COVID-19 vaccine. Method: immunoSEQ multiplex PCR; TCRdb's copy keeps in-frame clones and lacks some. The sample has more than 55,000 clones; 89% are singletons. The sample in question was peripheral blood, obtained 28 days after the second AZD1222 dose. The receptor source for this set is an adult who received the AZD1222 COVID-19 vaccine. The CDR3 runs from the conserved cysteine through the conserved F or W. Each record gives: CDR3 length, J gene, D gene, V gene, clone size, CDR3 DNA, CDR3 protein. The D gene is left open where the match is weak. Clone size is not always given. Where it is, it says once, few, many or a class for expanded clones.

14	TRBJ2-1	TRBD2	TRBV6-5	.	TGTGCCAGCAAGGGACTAGCGGGAGAGGATGAGCAGTTCTTC	CASKGLAGEDEQFF
12	TRBJ1-6	.	TRBV10-1	few	TGCGCCAGCAGTGAGTCTAATTCACCCCTCCACTTT	CASSESNSPLHF
15	TRBJ1-3	.	TRBV6-5	.	TGTGCCAGCAGTCAGTCGGGAATTTCTGGAAACACCATATATTTT	CASSQSGISGNTIYF
13	TRBJ1-2	.	TRBV28	.	TGTGCCAGCAGTTTAGGGGGATTCTATGGCTACACCTTC	CASSLGGFYGYTF
20	TRBJ1-6	TRBD1	TRBV27	.	TGTGCCAGCAGTTTGTTCGGGGGGGCCACCGGGACAGGGGGCGCTTCACCCCTCCACTTT	CASSLFGGATGTGGASPLHF
13	TRBJ1-6	TRBD1	TRBV27	.	TGTGCCAGTCGGGGACAGGGAAATTCACCCCTCCACTTT	CASRGQGNSPLHF
14	TRBJ1-4	.	TRBV3-1/TRBV3-2	.	TGTGCCAGCAGCCCCCAGGCGGGCCGGGAAAAACTGTTTTTT	CASSPQAGREKLFF
14	TRBJ1-5	TRBD1	TRBV6-5	.	TGTGCCAGCTGGGGACAGCATAGCAATCAGCCCCAGCATTTT	CASWGQHSNQPQHF
16	TRBJ2-3	TRBD2	TRBV10-1	.	TGCGCCAGCAGTGGCCGGTCAGGAGGGAGGGCAGATACGCAGTATTTT	CASSGRSGGRADTQYF
15	TRBJ1-5	TRBD1	TRBV7-2	.	TGTGCCAGCAGCAGAGGACAGGGAGGACATCAGCCCCAGCATTTT	CASSRGQGGHQPQHF
15	TRBJ1-5	TRBD1	TRBV5-8	.	TGTGCCAGCAGCCTCGGACAGGGCGGCAATCAGCCCCAGCATTTT	CASSLGQGGNQPQHF
16	TRBJ2-3	TRBD2	TRBV5-5	.	TGTGCCAGCAGTCCCCGGGGGGGCCCTAACACAGATACGCAGTATTTT	CASSPRGGPNTDTQYF
13	TRBJ1-5	.	TRBV12-3/TRBV12-4	.	TGTGCCAGCAGTTTTTGGGGGGGCCAGCCCCAGCATTTT	CASSFWGGQPQHF
14	TRBJ1-1	.	TRBV5-1	.	TGCGCCAGCAGCTTTTTTGAAATGAACACTGAAGCTTTCTTT	CASSFFEMNTEAFF
16	TRBJ2-7	.	TRBV28	.	TGTGCCAGCAGTTTACCGGACTCCCCCGGGGAACACGAGCAGTACTTC	CASSLPDSPGEHEQYF
14	TRBJ1-1	.	TRBV19	.	TGTGCCAGTAGTGTCCAGCCTTGGAACACTGAAGCTTTCTTT	CASSVQPWNTEAFF
12	TRBJ1-2	TRBD1	TRBV3-1/TRBV3-2	.	TGTGCCAGCAGCCAGGGACAGGCTTTCTACACCTTC	CASSQGQAFYTF
14	TRBJ2-7	TRBD2	TRBV7-2	.	TGTGCCAGCAGCTTAGGGACTAGCGCGAGCGAGCAGTACTTC	CASSLGTSASEQYF
15	TRBJ2-2	TRBD1	TRBV11-2	.	TGTGCCAGCAGCTTAGCCAGGGGGCGCACCGGGGAGCTGTTTTTT	CASSLARGRTGELFF
14	TRBJ1-1	.	TRBV7-9	.	TGTGCCAGCAGCTGGGCTAGAACGGGCACTGAAGCTTTCTTT	CASSWARTGTEAFF
13	TRBJ1-2	.	TRBV19	.	TGTGCCAGTAGTAAGGACATCGGACGGGGCTACACCTTC	CASSKDIGRGYTF
13	TRBJ2-7	TRBD1	TRBV10-3	.	TGTGCCATCAGGGGACAGGTCCCGGGGGAGCAGTACTTC	CAIRGQVPGEQYF
17	TRBJ2-7	TRBD2	TRBV5-1	.	TGCGCCAGCAGCTTGGTCGCTAGCGGGGGCCTAACCTACGAGCAGTACTTC	CASSLVASGGLTYEQYF
12	TRBJ2-3	.	TRBV6-2/TRBV6-3	.	TGTGCCAGCAGTTACACCACAGATACGCAGTATTTT	CASSYTTDTQYF
16	TRBJ1-2	.	TRBV10-3	.	TGTGCCATCAGCGCGGGACACTTCTCCTCTAACTATGGCTACACCTTC	CAISAGHFSSNYGYTF
14	TRBJ1-5	.	TRBV23-1	.	TGCGCCAGCAGTCAATCGACGGGCTGGGTGCCCCAGCATTTT	CASSQSTGWVPQHF
14	TRBJ2-1	.	TRBV6-6	.	TGTGCCAGCACCCAGTCCGGGGCTAACAATGAGCAGTTCTTC	CASTQSGANNEQFF
15	TRBJ2-7	TRBD2	TRBV14	once	TGTGCCAGCAGCCAAGACGCAGGACTAGCGCCCGAGCAGTACTTC	CASSQDAGLAPEQYF
14	TRBJ2-7	.	TRBV28	once	TGTGCCAGCACGGCCCAACCCCGCAGCTACGAGCAGTACTTC	CASTAQPRSYEQYF
13	TRBJ2-2	.	TRBV10-2	.	TGCGCCAGCCGGGACACGAACACCGGGGAGCTGTTTTTT	CASRDTNTGELFF
15	TRBJ1-1	.	TRBV5-8	.	TGTGCCAGCAGTTCCGAGCAGGGGCTGAACACTGAAGCTTTCTTT	CASSSEQGLNTEAFF
14	TRBJ1-2	.	TRBV6-5	.	TGTGCCAGCAGTTACTTGGATTCTAACTATGGCTACACCTTC	CASSYLDSNYGYTF
15	TRBJ1-5	.	TRBV30	.	TGTGCCTGGAGTGAGGGGGGACGAAGCAATCAGCCCCAGCATTTT	CAWSEGGRSNQPQHF
17	TRBJ2-2	TRBD2	TRBV7-7	.	TGTGCCAGCAGCTTATGGACTAGCGGGGAAAACACCGGGGAGCTGTTTTTT	CASSLWTSGENTGELFF
15	TRBJ1-2	TRBD1	TRBV14	.	TGTGCCAGCAGCCAGTTTAATGACAGGGAGGGCGGCTACACCTTC	CASSQFNDREGGYTF
14	TRBJ2-7	TRBD2	TRBV30	few	TGTGCCTGGACTTTTAAGCGGGGGTTCGACGAGCAGTACTTC	CAWTFKRGFDEQYF
14	TRBJ2-3	.	TRBV28	.	TGTGCCAGCATTGTCGGAGGCTCCACAGATACGCAGTATTTT	CASIVGGSTDTQYF
16	TRBJ2-5	.	TRBV11-2	once	TGTGCCAGCAGCTCCCCCACCGGGGGGCTGGGGGAGACCCAGTACTTC	CASSSPTGGLGETQYF
13	TRBJ1-2	.	TRBV6-5	few	TGTGCCAGCAGTTACTCGCGACAGACCGGCTACACCTTC	CASSYSRQTGYTF
16	TRBJ2-7	TRBD2	TRBV4-1	.	TGCGCCAGCAGCCAAGATACCGGACTAGCGGGAGCCGAGCAGTACTTC	CASSQDTGLAGAEQYF
18	TRBJ2-1	TRBD2	TRBV3-1/TRBV3-2	.	TGTGCCAGCAGCCCATTCATTCCCTCGGCGGGGGGGCCCGGTGAGCAGTTCTTC	CASSPFIPSAGGPGEQFF
16	TRBJ2-2	.	TRBV7-8	.	TGTGCCAGCAGCTCGAAAAGAGGGGCAGGAACCGGGGAGCTGTTTTTT	CASSSKRGAGTGELFF
14	TRBJ2-2	.	TRBV5-4	.	TGTGCCAGCAGCGTCGATTTCGGTACCGGGGAGCTGTTTTTT	CASSVDFGTGELFF
15	TRBJ1-4	.	TRBV7-9	.	TGTGCCAGCAGCTCCCGACAAGTCTCTAATGAAAAACTGTTTTTT	CASSSRQVSNEKLFF
11	TRBJ2-7	.	TRBV6-2/TRBV6-3	.	TGTGCCAGCAGTTACACTTACGAGCAGTACTTC	CASSYTYEQYF
14	TRBJ2-3	TRBD2	TRBV30	.	TGTGCCTGGAGCGGACTAGCGGGGTCGGGTACGCAGTATTTT	CAWSGLAGSGTQYF
14	TRBJ1-2	TRBD1	TRBV6-5	.	TGTGCCAGCCGTCCGACGGACAGGGTCTATGGCTACACCTTC	CASRPTDRVYGYTF
14	TRBJ2-5	.	TRBV5-1	once	TGCGCCAGCAGCTTCCGAGGTCAGGTTGAGGCCCAGTACTTC	CASSFRGQVEAQYF
14	TRBJ2-5	.	TRBV9	.	TGTGCCAGCAGCGTCCTAGCTTCTCAGGGGACCCAGTACTTC	CASSVLASQGTQYF
15	TRBJ1-1	.	TRBV19	.	TGTGCCAGTAGTCCCCTACCGAGGACGAACACTGAAGCTTTCTTT	CASSPLPRTNTEAFF
15	TRBJ2-7	TRBD1	TRBV6-1	once	TGTGCCAGCAGTGAAGCAGGCGGACAGGGAACGGGGCAGTACTTC	CASSEAGGQGTGQYF
11	TRBJ2-7	.	TRBV18	once	TGTGCCAGCTCTCTCTCCTACGAGCAGTACTTC	CASSLSYEQYF
14	TRBJ1-5	TRBD1	TRBV18	.	TGTGCCAGCTCACCGACAGGGGGGACTCAGCCCCAGCATTTT	CASSPTGGTQPQHF
14	TRBJ1-5	TRBD1	TRBV10-3	.	TGTGCCATCAGTGCTGGCCAGGGGGATCAGCCCCAGCATTTT	CAISAGQGDQPQHF
15	TRBJ2-2	.	TRBV15	.	TGTGCCACCAGCAGGGTAGGGGAGAACACCGGGGAGCTGTTTTTT	CATSRVGENTGELFF
15	TRBJ2-5	.	TRBV19	.	TGTGCCAGTAGAGACACCCCAGGCAATCAAGAGACCCAGTACTTC	CASRDTPGNQETQYF
13	TRBJ2-2	.	TRBV25-1	once	TGTGCGTCTGCAGGGACGAACACCGGGGAGCTGTTTTTT	CASAGTNTGELFF
14	TRBJ1-2	.	TRBV6-5	once	TGTGCCAGCAGTCTACCCCGACAGAACTATGGCTACACCTTC	CASSLPRQNYGYTF
14	TRBJ2-5	TRBD2	TRBV5-1	.	TGCGCCAGCCGGCTGACTAGCGGGATTGAGACCCAGTACTTC	CASRLTSGIETQYF